Listed below are T cell receptor beta chains from one sample, sequenced in a study of identical twins. A single record per CDR3 protein comes from TCRdb applying MiXCR to the 5' RACE reads. Of about 430,000 distinct CDR3 sequences detected, around 20% appear once; the ten largest clones hold 9.5% to 15%. The sample taken for sequencing was naive T cells sorted from blood. The receptors come from a man aged 50-60 years in good health. Each CDR3 is given with its conserved first and last residue. A D gene is named only where the DNA matches it firmly. Clone size is not always given. Where it is, it says once, few, many or a class for expanded clones.

v_gene	abundance	d_gene	j_gene	CDR3aa	CDR3nt
TRBV29-1	.	.	TRBJ1-1	CSVAPRQADTEAFF	TGCAGCGTTGCCCCGAGACAGGCGGACACTGAAGCTTTCTTT
TRBV5-6	.	.	TRBJ2-5	CASSSDPGQETQYF	TGTGCCAGCAGCTCGGACCCGGGGCAAGAGACCCAGTACTTC
TRBV4-3	many	TRBD1	TRBJ2-4	CASSQGQGFGKNIQYF	TGCGCCAGCAGCCAGGGACAGGGTTTTGGCAAAAACATTCAGTACTTC
TRBV9	few	TRBD2	TRBJ2-2	CASSVWASGSVTGELFF	TGTGCCAGCAGCGTCTGGGCTAGCGGGAGTGTAACCGGGGAGCTGTTTTTT
TRBV20-1	.	.	TRBJ2-1	CSAQQGGWFNEQFF	TGCAGTGCTCAACAGGGGGGGTGGTTCAATGAGCAGTTCTTC
TRBV7-9	few	.	TRBJ1-6	CASSLDWDYNSPLHF	TGTGCCAGCAGCTTAGACTGGGACTATAATTCACCCCTCCACTTT
TRBV27	few	TRBD1	TRBJ2-7	CASSALIPGTGAYEQYF	TGTGCCAGCAGTGCCCTAATACCCGGGACAGGAGCCTACGAGCAGTACTTC
TRBV6-1	few	.	TRBJ2-3	CASSPGLSTTDTQYF	TGTGCCAGCAGTCCGGGACTTTCGACCACAGATACGCAGTATTTT
TRBV11-2	many	TRBD2	TRBJ2-1	CASSLGLADNEQFF	TGTGCCAGCAGCTTGGGGCTAGCGGACAATGAGCAGTTCTTC
TRBV5-1	many	TRBD2	TRBJ2-4	CASSLAELRVAGGQSLAKNIQYF	TGCGCCAGCAGCTTGGCCGAGTTGCGGGTAGCGGGAGGCCAATCACTAGCCAAAAACATTCAGTACTTC
TRBV10-3	.	TRBD2	TRBJ2-3	CAILAGVEDTQYF	TGTGCCATCCTAGCGGGAGTTGAGGATACGCAGTATTTT
TRBV5-6	.	TRBD1	TRBJ2-7	CASSLQQGYDYEQYF	TGTGCCAGCAGCTTGCAACAGGGGTACGACTACGAGCAGTACTTC
TRBV5-1	many	.	TRBJ2-3	CASTGSTDTQYF	TGCGCCAGCACCGGCAGCACAGATACGCAGTATTTT
TRBV29-1	few	.	TRBJ2-3	CSASLRSADTQYF	TGCAGCGCCAGTTTACGTAGCGCAGATACGCAGTATTTT
TRBV20-1	many	.	TRBJ1-5	CSARDQASNQPQHF	TGCAGTGCTAGAGATCAAGCCAGCAATCAGCCCCAGCATTTT